A single sample is the source of the 11 T cell receptor beta chains below, sequenced in a study of blood T cell repertoires in COVID-19. Clones were read by immunoSEQ multiplex PCR, and TCRdb kept only the in-frame ones, dropping some. The profile shows a few hundred thousand clones, approximately 90% of them singletons. The sequenced sample was peripheral blood. The receptors come from a middle-aged woman who had recovered from COVID-19.

The chain has TRBV11-3 and TRBJ1-4; D is unclear. Germline assignment: CDR1 SGHNT and CDR2 YENEEA. CDR3 size: 13 residues. V was shortened by 1 base and J by 10 bases, with 10 bases between the two germline ends. In nucleotides, the CDR3 is TGTGCCAGCAGCTTAGGATCCGGCGGAAAACTGTTTTTT. This sequence encodes CASSLGSGGKLFF. Combining the CDR3 with reference TRBV11-3 and TRBJ1-4 gives the whole variable domain EAGVVQSPRYKIIEKKQPVAFWCNPISGHNTLYWYLQNLGQGPELLIRYENEEAVDDSQLPKDRFSAERLKGVDSTLKIQPAELGDSAVYLCASSLGSGGKLFFGSGTQLSVL.

The V gene is TRBV27, the J gene TRBJ2-3; TRBD1 matches at 11 bases. The CDR3 length is 15 residues. J was trimmed by 4 bases and V by 5 bases; bases with no gene match: 5. Per the germline V gene, CDR1 is MNHEY and CDR2 is SMNVEV (reference sequence). CDR3 nucleotides: TGTGCCAGCAGTCCACCGGGACAGGGGGCAGATACGCAGTATTTT. Protein product: CASSPPGQGADTQYF.

The sample holds one count of this clone. This chain joins TRBV18 and TRBJ2-2; D is unresolved. There are 16 residues in the CDR3. Germline V lookup: CDR1 KGHSH, CDR2 LQKENI. V was trimmed by 3 bases and J by 0 bases, leaving 11 bases between them. The CDR3 loop is CASSPTRVPNTGELFF. DNA of the CDR3: TGTGCCAGCTCACCCACCCGGGTTCCGAACACCGGGGAGCTGTTTTTT.

This chain links TRBV6-4 with TRBJ2-7, with D possibly being TRBD1 (7 bases). V dropped 3 bases and J dropped 4 bases, with 19 bases sitting between them. CDR1 and CDR2 from the germline V gene are MRHNA and SNTAGT. The CDR3 spans 16 residues. CDR3 nucleotides: TGTGCCAGCAGTGAAGTGGGGGGACAGACCGAGTACGAGCAGTACTTC. The encoded protein is CASSEVGGQTEYEQYF.

The chain employs TRBV24-1 and TRBJ1-5; 12 bases align to TRBD1. Per the germline V gene, CDR1 is KGHDR and CDR2 is SFDVKD. V lost 8 bases, J lost 6 bases, and 7 bases stayed unmatched. The CDR3 contains 15 residues. For the CDR3, the DNA is TGTGCCACCACGGCGGGACAGGGGGCCGGTCAGCCCCAGCATTTT. Its protein product is CATTAGQGAGQPQHF.

The rearrangement links TRBV10-2 to TRBJ1-6; D is undetermined. The CDR3 consists of 12 residues. V lost 6 bases and J 8 bases, leaving 8 bases between the germline ends. CDR1 is WSHSY, CDR2 SAAADI, per germline. The CDR3 sequence is CASRTGDSPLHF. The CDR3 coding sequence is TGCGCCAGCAGGACCGGAGATTCACCCCTCCACTTT.

The chain uses TRBV2 and TRBJ1-2; 8 bases match TRBD1. V was pared by 6 bases and J by 7 bases, with 7 bases of the junction left unmatched. Germline V CDR1 and CDR2: SNHLY, FYNNEI. The CDR3 loop spans 13 amino acids. The CDR3 DNA is TGTGCCAGCAGGGAACAGGGGGTTGGTGGCTACACCTTC. Translated, it gives CASREQGVGGYTF.

This clone appeared once. The V gene is TRBV6-2 or TRBV6-3, the J gene TRBJ2-5; D remains unclear. This CDR3 has 12 amino acids. Germline V gives CDR1 MNHEY, CDR2 SVGEGT. V shed 2 bases and J shed 4 bases, with 5 bases lying between them. The CDR3 reads CASSYERETQYF. The CDR3 region has the DNA TGTGCCAGCAGTTACGAGCGAGAGACCCAGTACTTC.

The V gene is TRBV7-6, the J gene TRBJ2-4; a weak D match, TRBD2 (6 bases). The CDR3 is made up of 11 amino acids. Looked up from germline, CDR1 is SGHVS and CDR2 is FNYEAQ. Trimming shortened V by 5 bases and J by 10 bases, and 9 bases separated the two germline ends. The chain's CDR3 is CASSPGLIQYF. CDR3 in DNA: TGTGCCAGCAGCCCGGGACTGATTCAGTACTTC.

The rearrangement links TRBV11-2 to TRBJ2-5, with TRBD2 matching over 8 bases. CDR3 length: 18 amino acids. V shed 0 bases, J shed 4 bases, and the junction held 13 bases outside the gene matches. CDR1 SGHAT and CDR2 FQNNGV come from the germline V gene. The CDR3 coding sequence is TGTGCCAGCAGCTTAGATGGGGCGGGAGGCCGGGGGGGAGAGACCCAGTACTTC. Protein: CASSLDGAGGRGGETQYF.

V and J are TRBV11-3 and TRBJ1-3, with unresolved D. V was cut by 3 bases and J by 2 bases, with 14 bases left in between. The CDR3 is made up of 16 amino acids. CDR1 is SGHNT, CDR2 YENEEA, per germline. The CDR3 loop reads CASSLGSPKPGNTIYF. Written as DNA, the CDR3 is TGTGCCAGCAGCTTGGGCAGTCCAAAGCCTGGAAACACCATATATTTT.